One sample yielded the 9 T cell receptor beta chains listed below, sequenced in a study of OX40 agonist ivuxolimab in advanced cancers. The protocol was immunoSEQ multiplex PCR, while the TCRdb copy is restricted to in-frame clones and leaves out a portion. This table has roughly 60,000 clones, approximately 90% appearing once. Specimen: CD4+ or CD8+ T cells sorted from blood, collected in a trial of the OX40 agonist ivuxolimab. These receptors were taken from an adult with an advanced solid tumor such as melanoma, head and neck, liver or kidney cancer.

This rearrangement joins TRBV5-6 to TRBJ2-5, with 14 bases identical to TRBD2. The CDR3 loop spans 16 amino acids. CDR1 SGHDT and CDR2 YYEEEE come from the germline V gene. After removal of 4 bases from V and 5 bases from J, the junction contained 7 bases not matched to a gene. In nucleotides, the CDR3 is TGTGCCAGCAGCCCGGGACTAGCGGGAGTGGCTGAGACCCAGTACTTC. The encoded protein is CASSPGLAGVAETQYF.

The chain's CDR3 is CASSLNGGGVSKPQHF. CDR3 bases: TGTGCCAGCAGCTTAAATGGCGGGGGTGTTTCAAAGCCCCAGCATTTT. The V call is TRBV7-2, the J call TRBJ1-5; possibly TRBD1 for D (5 bases). The CDR3 is 16 residues long. Germline-derived CDR1 and CDR2 are SGHTA and FQGNSA. V dropped 2 bases and J dropped 8 bases, with 19 bases sitting between them. The full variable domain, completed using reference TRBV7-2 and TRBJ1-5, is GAGVSQSPSNKVTEKGKDVELRCDPISGHTALYWYRQSLGQGLEFLIYFQGNSAPDKSGLPSDRFSAERTGGSVSTLTIQRTQQEDSAVYLCASSLNGGGVSKPQHFGDGTRLSIL.

The gene calls are TRBV30 and TRBJ1-2, with D maybe TRBD1 (6 bases). The ends were cut back, 5 bases at V and 8 bases at J, with 15 bases in the middle. CDR1 GTSNPN and CDR2 SVGIG come from the germline V gene (reference sequence). The CDR3 contains 12 residues. The CDR3 region has the DNA TGTGCCTGGTTCGGGACGGACAGCGGCTACACCTTC. This translates into CAWFGTDSGYTF.

The chain employs TRBV19 and TRBJ2-7, with 9 nucleotides matching TRBD1. CDR1 and CDR2 (germline): LNHDA, SQIVND (reference sequence). This CDR3 has 16 residues. V gave up 0 bases and J gave up 0 bases; unmatched junction bases: 3. The CDR3 bases are TGTGCCAGTAGTATAGAGGGGACAGGGTCCTCCTACGAGCAGTACTTC. Translated: CASSIEGTGSSYEQYF.

J is TRBJ2-3 and V is TRBV7-2; 12 bases fit TRBD2. J gave up 1 base and V 2 bases, and 1 base lay outside the gene matches. Germline V gene sequence: CDR1 SGHTA, CDR2 FQGNSA. The CDR3 has 16 residues. The CDR3 here is CASSLSSGGGTDTQYF. The DNA for the CDR3 is TGTGCCAGCAGCTTATCTAGCGGGGGGGGCACAGATACGCAGTATTTT.

V and J are TRBV18 and TRBJ2-7; 8 bases are a match to TRBD2. Trimming at V came to 5 bases and at J to 0 bases, leaving 3 bases not matched to a gene. CDR1 and CDR2 (germline): KGHSH, LQKENI. This CDR3 is 14 amino acids long. The CDR3 spells CASSALADSYEQYF. The CDR3 nucleotides are TGTGCCAGCTCAGCACTAGCGGACTCCTACGAGCAGTACTTC.

V usage is TRBV5-1 and J usage is TRBJ2-1; D is possibly TRBD1 (6 bases). In germline, CDR1 is SGHRS, CDR2 YFSETQ. There are 15 residues in the CDR3. Trimming left V 0 bases short and J 4 bases short, with 11 bases between. The CDR3 nucleotides are TGCGCCAGCAGCTTGGGGGGACACGAATACAATGAGCAGTTCTTC. Its translation: CASSLGGHEYNEQFF.

Written as DNA, the CDR3 is TGTGCCAGCAGGGCGACAGTTAACTATGGCTACACCTTC. Translating gives CASRATVNYGYTF. This sequence joins TRBV6-5 and TRBJ1-2; TRBD1 is a possible D gene (5 bases). Germline V gene lookup returns CDR1 MNHEY and CDR2 SVGAGI. The V gene lost 6 bases and the J gene lost 1 base, with 9 bases spanning the gap. This CDR3 has 13 amino acids.

The V and J genes are TRBV4-3 and TRBJ2-1, with D unresolved. V was shortened by 0 bases and J by 0 bases, with 9 bases between the two germline ends. From germline, CDR1 is LGHNA and CDR2 YSLEER. The CDR3 totals 16 residues. CDR3 loop: CASSQDERVSYNEQFF. The CDR3 nucleotides are TGCGCCAGCAGCCAAGATGAAAGGGTCTCCTACAATGAGCAGTTCTTC.